This is a list of T cell receptor beta chains from one sample in a study of Graves' ophthalmopathy and Graves' hyperthyroidism. TCRdb ran MiXCR on the multiplex PCR reads and lists one entry per CDR3 protein. The data show 350,000 to 450,000 distinct CDR3 sequences, approximately 16% seen once. The specimen sequenced was peripheral blood. All receptors come from a woman aged 18-29 years with Graves' ophthalmopathy. CDR3s include the opening cysteine and the closing phenylalanine or tryptophan. D genes are given only for firm matches. The listing skips clone size in some rows; elsewhere it reads once, few, many or a size class.

clone size | D gene | J gene | V gene | CDR3 protein | CDR3 DNA
many | - | TRBJ1-5 | TRBV12-3/TRBV12-4 | CASTLGYNQPQHF | TGTGCCAGCACCTTGGGGTACAATCAGCCCCAGCATTTT
many | - | TRBJ1-6 | TRBV6-1 | CASSHYPVGLDNSPLHF | TGTGCCAGCAGTCATTACCCCGTGGGGCTTGATAATTCACCCCTCCACTTT
many | - | TRBJ2-7 | TRBV11-2 | CASSSRQNYEQYF | TGTGCCAGCAGCTCAAGACAGAACTACGAGCAGTACTTC
many | - | TRBJ1-5 | TRBV12-3/TRBV12-4 | CVSSLVFGAVKDQPQHF | TGTGTCAGCAGTTTGGTCTTCGGGGCGGTTAAAGATCAGCCCCAGCATTTT
many | - | TRBJ2-7 | TRBV29-1 | CSVENNGGSYEQYF | TGCAGCGTTGAAAACAACGGTGGGTCCTACGAGCAGTACTTC
many | - | TRBJ2-7 | TRBV28 | CAAVGQSYEQYF | TGTGCCGCAGTAGGACAATCCTACGAGCAGTACTTC
many | - | TRBJ2-2 | TRBV28 | CASRPDSETGELFF | TGTGCCAGCAGACCCGACAGTGAGACCGGGGAGCTGTTTTTT
once | - | TRBJ2-7 | TRBV4-1 | CASSQVWRQPNSYEQYF | TGCGCCAGCAGCCAAGTTTGGAGGCAGCCCAACTCCTACGAGCAGTACTTC
many | TRBD1 | TRBJ2-5 | TRBV7-2 | CASSPPGDRVLETQYF | TGTGCCAGCAGCCCACCGGGGGACAGGGTATTAGAGACCCAGTACTTC
many | - | TRBJ1-2 | TRBV6-1 | CASSWTPRDYGYTF | TGTGCCAGCTCGTGGACACCCCGGGACTATGGCTACACCTTC
many | - | TRBJ2-2 | TRBV7-3 | CASSRYNTGELFF | TGTGCCAGCAGCCGATATAACACCGGGGAGCTGTTTTTT
many | TRBD1 | TRBJ2-7 | TRBV29-1 | CSVRRQGAGNEQYF | TGCAGCGTCCGACGACAGGGGGCAGGCAACGAGCAGTACTTC
- | - | TRBJ2-5 | TRBV10-3 | CAISEDRVQETQYF | TGTGCCATCAGTGAAGACAGAGTTCAAGAGACCCAGTACTTC
many | - | TRBJ1-1 | TRBV18 | CASSPTANTEAFF | TGTGCCAGCAGCCCGACGGCCAACACTGAAGCTTTCTTT
many | - | TRBJ2-5 | TRBV29-1 | CSVEGNQETQYF | TGCAGCGTTGAGGGAAACCAAGAGACCCAGTACTTC
many | - | TRBJ2-7 | TRBV29-1 | CSVGSSRDEQYF | TGCAGCGTTGGGTCTAGCAGGGACGAGCAGTACTTC
few | - | TRBJ1-5 | TRBV6-5 | CASRSRASPEGAQHF | TGTGCCAGCCGTTCAAGGGCCTCCCCGGAAGGAGCCCAGCATTTT
many | TRBD2 | TRBJ2-7 | TRBV30 | CAWSVLAGGPYEQYF | TGTGCCTGGAGTGTACTAGCGGGGGGTCCCTACGAGCAGTACTTC
many | - | TRBJ1-5 | TRBV28 | CASTSGSQPQHF | TGTGCCAGCACCTCGGGTTCTCAGCCCCAGCATTTT
many | - | TRBJ2-7 | TRBV30 | CAWTPSMPHEQYF | TGTGCCTGGACCCCTTCCATGCCCCACGAGCAGTACTTC
many | TRBD1 | TRBJ2-7 | TRBV24-1 | CATSVSTGQSYEQYF | TGTGCCACCAGTGTCTCGACGGGACAGAGCTACGAGCAGTACTTC
many | - | TRBJ2-2 | TRBV28 | CASSYGGKDTGELFF | TGTGCCAGCAGCTATGGCGGGAAGGACACCGGGGAGCTGTTTTTT
many | - | TRBJ2-1 | TRBV20-1 | CSARDPLALDSYNEQFF | TGCAGTGCTAGAGACCCCCTAGCGTTGGACTCCTACAATGAGCAGTTCTTC
many | - | TRBJ1-2 | TRBV10-3 | CAISEGRLYGYTF | TGTGCCATCAGTGAGGGGAGGCTCTATGGCTACACCTTC
many | - | TRBJ1-1 | TRBV7-2 | CASSFPQNTEAFF | TGTGCCAGCAGCTTTCCTCAGAACACTGAAGCTTTCTTT
many | - | TRBJ1-1 | TRBV18 | CASSPPVGNTEAFF | TGTGCCAGCTCACCACCCGTTGGGAACACTGAAGCTTTCTTT
many | TRBD2 | TRBJ2-7 | TRBV20-1 | CSARDTSGRYEQYF | TGCAGTGCTAGAGATACTTCCGGGAGGTACGAGCAGTACTTC
- | - | TRBJ2-7 | TRBV6-2/TRBV6-3 | CASHRERGGEQYF | TGTGCCAGCCACCGGGAGAGAGGGGGCGAGCAGTACTTC
many | - | TRBJ1-6 | TRBV15 | CATRKTGVGSPLHF | TGTGCCACCAGGAAGACGGGGGTCGGTTCACCCCTCCACTTT
many | TRBD1 | TRBJ2-5 | TRBV20-1 | CSATGQAGETQYF | TGCAGTGCTACAGGACAGGCTGGGGAGACCCAGTACTTC
many | - | TRBJ1-6 | TRBV18 | CASSRNRESPLHF | TGTGCCAGCTCCCGCAACAGGGAATCACCCCTCCACTTT
many | - | TRBJ1-5 | TRBV28 | CASSPMKGSNQPQHF | TGTGCCAGCAGTCCCATGAAGGGAAGCAATCAGCCCCAGCATTTT
many | - | TRBJ2-5 | TRBV13 | CASSDRFGIQYF | TGTGCCAGCAGCGACCGGTTCGGGATCCAGTACTTC